These 31 T cell receptor beta chains were sequenced from one sample in a study of T cell changes during pregnancy in multiple sclerosis. Profiling relied on immunoSEQ multiplex PCR, and the TCRdb table lists in-frame clones only, not all of them. The data contain some 60,000 clones, 80% to 95% of them singletons. This specimen consisted of peripheral blood, obtained in the third trimester of pregnancy. The receptors originated from a female donor in good health, enrolled as a control in a pregnancy study.

This chain connects TRBV12-5 to TRBJ2-3, with 9 bases lining up with TRBD2. Trimming cost V 7 bases and J 1 base; bases outside gene matches: 12. The CDR3 has 17 residues. The germline CDR1 and CDR2 sequences are LGHNT and FRNRAP. The CDR3 here is CASAQGRGGLGTDTQYF. The CDR3 DNA follows: TGTGCTAGTGCCCAGGGGCGGGGGGGCCTCGGCACAGATACGCAGTATTTT.

J is TRBJ1-1 and V is TRBV25-1, with D unresolved. The V and J ends lost 2 bases and 8 bases respectively, with 6 bases between them. This CDR3 is 11 amino acids long. The germline V gene encodes CDR1 MGHDK and CDR2 SYGVNS. The CDR3 spells CASSEGGEAFF. CDR3 DNA sequence: TGTGCCAGCAGTGAAGGAGGGGAAGCTTTCTTT.

The chain employs TRBV10-3 and TRBJ1-1; D is uncertain. The V gene lost 2 bases and the J gene lost 0 bases, with 10 bases spanning the gap. The CDR3 runs to 15 residues. Germline assignment: CDR1 ENHRY and CDR2 SYGVKD. CDR3 in amino acids: CAISEGGMMNTEAFF. The CDR3 region has the DNA TGTGCCATCAGTGAGGGCGGGATGATGAACACTGAAGCTTTCTTT.

The chain is built from TRBV11-2 and TRBJ2-1, with D possibly TRBD1 on 6 matching bases. V was pared by 5 bases and J by 4 bases, with 15 bases between. The CDR3 sequence is 15 residues long. CDR1 and CDR2 (germline): SGHAT, FQNNGV. CDR3 bases: TGTGCCAGCAGCCCTTACAGGGCGTCATACAATGAGCAGTTCTTC. This codes for CASSPYRASYNEQFF.

The chain uses TRBV9 and TRBJ2-5; 9 nucleotides align to TRBD2. Germline-derived CDR1 and CDR2 are SGDLS and YYNGEE. This CDR3 spans 16 amino acids. The V and J ends lost 0 bases and 1 base, in that order; junction bases with no gene match: 4. The CDR3 DNA follows: TGTGCCAGCAGCGTAGGACTAGCGGACTTCCAAGAGACCCAGTACTTC. Protein sequence: CASSVGLADFQETQYF.

The rearrangement links TRBV18 to TRBJ1-1, with D unresolved. Trimming cost V 1 base and J 7 bases, with 7 bases left between them. Germline V gene data show CDR1 as KGHSH and CDR2 as LQKENI. The CDR3 has 12 residues. This CDR3 reads CASSPQQDEAFF. The CDR3 region has the DNA TGTGCCAGCTCACCACAGCAGGATGAAGCTTTCTTT.

The chain uses TRBV7-2 and TRBJ2-1; TRBD2 aligns across 9 bases. The CDR3 covers 18 residues. Trimming took 5 bases from V and 4 from J; bases not matched to a gene: 15. Per the germline V gene, CDR1 is SGHTA and CDR2 is FQGNSA. The CDR3 nucleotides read TGTGCCAGCAGCGAAGGGGGTCTTCGGACTAGCGCATACAATGAGCAGTTCTTC. Translation gives CASSEGGLRTSAYNEQFF.

V gene TRBV5-1 combines with J gene TRBJ2-3; 7 bases match TRBD2. Germline CDR1 and CDR2: SGHRS and YFSETQ. Unmatched junction bases numbered 5, after V lost 0 bases and J lost 1 base. CDR3 length: 16 amino acids. The CDR3 DNA reads as TGCGCCAGCAGCTTGGGGGCCCTAGCGGGCACAGATACGCAGTATTTT. This gives the protein CASSLGALAGTDTQYF.

The chain combines TRBV15 with TRBJ2-3, with 11 bases identical to TRBD2. CDR1 LNHNV and CDR2 YYDKDF come from the germline V gene (reference sequence). This CDR3 has 19 residues. J lost 0 bases, V lost 0 bases, and 8 bases had no gene match. CDR3 DNA sequence: TGTGCCACCAGCAGAGATAATACCGGGACTAGCGGTAGCACAGATACGCAGTATTTT. Encoded protein: CATSRDNTGTSGSTDTQYF.

The chain combines TRBV30 with TRBJ2-7; a possible D gene is TRBD2 (6 bases). The CDR3 runs 14 residues. Per the germline V gene, CDR1 is GTSNPN and CDR2 is SVGIG (reference sequence). CDR3 residues: CGWGERGGSYEQYF. CDR3 in DNA: TGTGGTTGGGGGGAGAGGGGCGGCTCCTACGAGCAGTACTTC.

This chain joins TRBV7-2 and TRBJ2-1; maybe TRBD2 (6 bases). The CDR3 runs to 16 residues. CDR1 is SGHTA, CDR2 FQGNSA, per germline. The germline V and J ends were trimmed by 1 base and 0 bases, with 10 bases remaining between them. The CDR3 loop is CASSLVAASSYNEQFF. For the CDR3, the DNA is TGTGCCAGCAGCTTAGTAGCGGCAAGCTCCTACAATGAGCAGTTCTTC.

The V and J genes are TRBV6-6 and TRBJ2-7; D is unresolved. The ends were cut back, 6 bases at V and 6 bases at J, with 12 bases in the middle. This CDR3 comprises 12 residues. Germline lookup yields CDR1 MNHNY and CDR2 SVGAGI (reference sequence). The CDR3 loop reads CASRISGAEQYF. CDR3 coding DNA: TGTGCCAGCAGGATAAGTGGAGCCGAGCAGTACTTC.

The chain links TRBV15 to TRBJ1-3; D is undetermined. Germline-derived CDR1 and CDR2 are LNHNV and YYDKDF (reference sequence). V was clipped by 6 bases and J by 0 bases, with 21 bases between them. This CDR3 has 18 amino acids. The CDR3 bases are TGTGCCACCAGGGGTCGGAGCCCCACCGCTGCCTCTGGAAACACCATATATTTT. Translating it yields CATRGRSPTAASGNTIYF.

This clone was seen once. The rearrangement joins TRBV27 to TRBJ1-2, with TRBD1 matching over 9 bases. CDR3 length: 15 amino acids. Per the germline V gene, CDR1 is MNHEY and CDR2 is SMNVEV (reference sequence). With V trimmed by 7 bases and J by 4 bases, 10 bases remained unmatched. The CDR3, as DNA: TGTGCCAGCACCGCCGCCGGGACAGGGATCTATGGCTACACCTTC. Its protein is CASTAAGTGIYGYTF.

The V call is TRBV13, the J call TRBJ2-2, with D tentatively TRBD2 (5 bases). The CDR3 contains 16 residues. Trimming took 3 bases from V and 4 from J, leaving 15 bases between them. Germline CDR1 is PRHDT and CDR2 is FYEKMQ (reference sequence). The DNA for the CDR3 is TGTGCCAGCAGCTTCCGTGGGAGATGGGGCACCGGGGAGCTGTTTTTT. Its translation: CASSFRGRWGTGELFF.

V and J are TRBV30 and TRBJ1-5; D unresolved. Trimming stripped 0 bases from V and 9 bases from J, with 6 bases between. Germline V gene data show CDR1 as GTSNPN and CDR2 as SVGIG (reference sequence). The CDR3 extends over 11 amino acids. The CDR3 coding sequence is TGTGCCTGGAGTGTCGGTGGGCCCCAGCATTTT. Amino acid sequence: CAWSVGGPQHF.

The chain carries TRBV5-5 and TRBJ2-7; tentative D call: TRBD2 (5 bases). Germline V CDR1 and CDR2: SGHKS, YYEKEE (reference sequence). Trimming cost V 0 bases and J 2 bases, with 15 bases left between them. This CDR3 has 16 residues. The CDR3 DNA reads TGTGCCAGCAGCTTGGGTTCGGAGCGGAAGGCCTACGAGCAGTACTTC. Its protein product is CASSLGSERKAYEQYF.

V and J are TRBV2 and TRBJ2-7; D remains unclear. Germline V CDR1 and CDR2: SNHLY, FYNNEI. The V gene lost 3 bases and the J gene lost 2 bases, with 8 bases spanning the gap. The CDR3 sequence is 13 residues long. CDR3 sequence (DNA): TGTGCCAGCAGTGAGGGCAGGACCTACGAGCAGTACTTC. Its translation is CASSEGRTYEQYF.

The chain combines TRBV6-6 with TRBJ2-1; TRBD1 matches at 10 bases. CDR1 and CDR2 (germline): MNHNY, SVGAGI (reference sequence). Trimming at V came to 2 bases and at J to 6 bases, leaving 4 bases not matched to a gene. The CDR3 extends over 15 amino acids. CDR3 in amino acids: CASSYGQGVTNEQFF. CDR3 nucleotide sequence: TGTGCCAGCAGTTACGGACAGGGGGTTACCAATGAGCAGTTCTTC.

About this clone: Different DNA sequences within this sample yield the same CDR3. This chain uses TRBV27 with TRBJ1-3, with TRBD1 identical over 8 bases. Germline values: CDR1 MNHEY, CDR2 SMNVEV (reference sequence). V shed 2 bases, J shed 1 base, and the junction held 1 base outside the gene matches. This CDR3 is built from 15 residues. The CDR3 DNA reads as TGTGCCAGCAGTTTAAGACAGGGGTCTGGAAACACCATATATTTT. Translation: CASSLRQGSGNTIYF.

The J gene is TRBJ2-1, the V gene TRBV6-1, with a tentative D call TRBD1 (6 bases). Germline loops: CDR1 MNHNS, CDR2 SASEGT. V was cut by 8 bases and J by 0 bases, with 11 bases left in between. This CDR3 is 14 amino acids long. CDR3 DNA: TGTGCCAGCTTACAGGGTTTCTCCTACAATGAGCAGTTCTTC. This sequence encodes CASLQGFSYNEQFF.

The chain carries TRBV7-2 and TRBJ1-2, with D unclear. V was pared by 5 bases and J by 4 bases, with 8 bases between. This CDR3 contains 12 residues. CDR1 and CDR2 from the germline V gene are SGHTA and FQGNSA. The CDR3 bases are TGTGCCAGCAGCCCCGTTCTCTATGGCTACACCTTC. As protein: CASSPVLYGYTF.

The chain is built from TRBV2 and TRBJ2-1, with 8 positions matching TRBD1. The germline gives CDR1 SNHLY, CDR2 FYNNEI. J gave up 7 bases and V 10 bases, and 6 bases lay outside the gene matches. This CDR3 comprises 12 residues. In nucleotides, the CDR3 is TGTGCCATAGGGACAGGCGCTAATGAGCAGTTCTTC. This translates into CAIGTGANEQFF.

This chain joins TRBV12-5 and TRBJ1-1; possibly TRBD1 for D (5 bases). V was cut by 7 bases and J by 1 base, with 10 bases left in between. CDR3 length equals 13 residues. Germline assignment: CDR1 LGHNT and CDR2 FRNRAP. Here the CDR3 reads CASVERGNTEAFF. The CDR3 coding sequence is TGTGCTAGTGTCGAAAGGGGGAACACTGAAGCTTTCTTT.

The rearrangement uses TRBV5-6 and TRBJ2-7; possible D gene TRBD2, 6 bases. This CDR3 comprises 15 residues. Deletions cut 4 bases from V and 2 bases from J, with 16 bases between. Germline assignment: CDR1 SGHDT and CDR2 YYEEEE. The CDR3 region has the DNA TGTGCCAGCAGCACGTGGGAGGAGGGCGCCTACGAGCAGTACTTC. Translated: CASSTWEEGAYEQYF.

V and J are TRBV18 and TRBJ1-3, with D hard to call. Trimming removed 5 bases at V and 8 bases at J, with 13 bases between. This CDR3 spans 13 amino acids. Germline CDR1 is KGHSH and CDR2 is LQKENI. The CDR3 DNA follows: TGTGCCAGCTCATCTCTCGGTTTCGACACCATATATTTT. This sequence encodes CASSSLGFDTIYF. The full variable domain, its missing parts supplied by reference TRBV18 and TRBJ1-3, is NAGVMQNPRHLVRRRGQEARLRCSPMKGHSHVYWYRQLPEEGLKFMVYLQKENIIDESGMPKERFSAEFPKEGPSILRIQQVVRGDSAAYFCASSSLGFDTIYFGEGSWLTVV.

This clone was observed once. This chain joins TRBV11-2 and TRBJ1-6; TRBD1 might be the D (6 bases). V was cut by 0 bases and J by 3 bases, with 9 bases left in between. This CDR3 comprises 16 residues. In germline, CDR1 is SGHAT, CDR2 FQNNGV. The CDR3 protein is CASSLDGQIYNSPLHF. DNA of the CDR3: TGTGCCAGCAGCTTAGACGGACAGATCTATAATTCACCCCTCCACTTT. The full variable domain, with the rest looked up from reference TRBV11-2 and TRBJ1-6, is EAGVAQSPRYKIIEKRQSVAFWCNPISGHATLYWYQQILGQGPKLLIQFQNNGVVDDSQLPKDRFSAERLKGVDSTLKIQPAKLEDSAVYLCASSLDGQIYNSPLHFGNGTRLTVT.

This clone occurred a few times. Written as DNA, the CDR3 is TGTGCCAGCATGGGACAGGGAGGCACTGAAGCTTTCTTT. It codes for CASMGQGGTEAFF. V is TRBV2 and J is TRBJ1-1, with 9 bases lining up with TRBD1. The CDR3 runs 13 residues. Germline V CDR1 and CDR2: SNHLY, FYNNEI. J was trimmed by 4 bases and V by 7 bases; bases with no gene match: 4.

CDR3 sequence (DNA): TGTGCCAGTAGTATAGCAGGTAGCGGGGGAGGCGAGCAGTACTTC. Its translation is CASSIAGSGGGEQYF. The V and J genes are TRBV19 and TRBJ2-7; 9 nucleotides match TRBD2. After removal of 1 base from V and 6 bases from J, the junction contained 7 bases not matched to a gene. The CDR3 runs to 15 residues. The germline V gene has CDR1 LNHDA and CDR2 SQIVND (reference sequence). The variable domain in full, with the rest retrieved from reference TRBV19 and TRBJ2-7, is DGGITQSPKYLFRKEGQNVTLSCEQNLNHDAMYWYRQDPGQGLRLIYYSQIVNDFQKGDIAEGYSVSREKKESFPLTVTSAQKNPTAFYLCASSIAGSGGGEQYFGPGTRLTVT.

V and J are TRBV15 and TRBJ2-7; 13 bases agree with TRBD2. The germline gives CDR1 LNHNV, CDR2 YYDKDF (reference sequence). J gave up 5 bases and V 3 bases, and 4 bases lay outside the gene matches. CDR3 length: 15 amino acids. CDR3 region: CATSSTGTSGNEQYF. The CDR3 coding sequence is TGTGCCACCAGCAGCACCGGGACTAGCGGGAACGAGCAGTACTTC.

In this sample, this clone turned up a few times. The V call is TRBV14, the J call TRBJ1-2; perhaps TRBD1 as D (5 bases). This CDR3 comprises 14 residues. V lost 4 bases, J lost 5 bases, and 14 bases lay in between. Germline V gene data show CDR1 as SGHDN and CDR2 as FVKESK. CDR3 residues: CASSRTSGRYGYTF. CDR3 nucleotide sequence: TGTGCCAGCAGCCGTACGTCAGGGAGGTATGGCTACACCTTC.